This T cell receptor (beta chain) was identified in a study of shared clonotypes between healthy human individuals. Trimming took 2 bases from V and 3 from J; bases not matched to a gene: 10. The germline V gene has CDR1 MNHEY and CDR2 SMNVEV (reference sequence). The CDR3 has 18 amino acids. There were only Caucasian adults among the donors, and all lived in Nashville, Tennessee. Overall study findings and caveats: Against clonotypes common to all four donors, non-shared ones had lower generation probabilities. Sharing of clonotypes among donors was expected to vary with sequencing depth. Despite large depth, sorted-subset datasets appeared incompletely sequenced.

Only in-frame clones appear in the TCRdb table, and some are missing; sequencing was by immunoSEQ multiplex PCR. The sample contains approximately 1.5 million clones, under 99% of which appear only once. For this clone: Its target is unknown.

The specimen was naive CD4+ T cells sorted from blood. Subset defined: CD45RA+ positively selected. The chain uses TRBV27 and TRBJ2-1, with TRBD2 matching over 10 bases. The TCR sequence derives from a man between 25 and 39 years old in good health. The CDR3 DNA reads as TGTGCCAGCAGTTTACTCGCTCCGACTAGCGGGCTCTACAATGAGCAGTTCTTC. As protein: CASSLLAPTSGLYNEQFF.